This TCR beta chain was recovered during a study of quantifying T cell responses using KT2 cells. At the level of the study: RNA was reverse transcribed with TCR alpha and beta constant-region primers.

Broader study findings: KT2 sequence counts showed saturation when very many KT2 cells were spiked in.

The sample is PBMC spiked with counted cells of clone KT2. Different KT2-to-PBMC ratios were created with a constant PBMC count. This clonotype turned up a few times. Its antigen is as yet unknown. Each cDNA got a UMI-containing oligo ligated at its 3' end. First-round PCR used 3 to 4 cycles and beta primers RC1.1 and RC1.2 covering TRBC1 and TRBC2. TCRdb re-called the UMI-ligation and nested PCR reads with MiXCR, one entry per CDR3 protein. This repertoire shows about 33,000 distinct CDR3 sequences, approximately 10% found once; its top ten account for roughly 10%. The CDR3 is 14 residues long. Per germline, CDR1 MNHEY and CDR2 SMNVEV (reference sequence). Trimming shortened V by 5 bases and J by 5 bases, and 15 bases separated the two germline ends.

This chain uses TRBV27 with TRBJ1-1, with a weak D call TRBD1 (6 bases). Input material: PBMCs spiked with cells of the T cell clone KT2. The TCR comes from a human donor. CDR3 sequence reads: CASSPQGGGTEAFF. CDR3 nucleotide sequence: TGTGCCAGCAGTCCACAGGGAGGGGGAACTGAAGCTTTCTTT.